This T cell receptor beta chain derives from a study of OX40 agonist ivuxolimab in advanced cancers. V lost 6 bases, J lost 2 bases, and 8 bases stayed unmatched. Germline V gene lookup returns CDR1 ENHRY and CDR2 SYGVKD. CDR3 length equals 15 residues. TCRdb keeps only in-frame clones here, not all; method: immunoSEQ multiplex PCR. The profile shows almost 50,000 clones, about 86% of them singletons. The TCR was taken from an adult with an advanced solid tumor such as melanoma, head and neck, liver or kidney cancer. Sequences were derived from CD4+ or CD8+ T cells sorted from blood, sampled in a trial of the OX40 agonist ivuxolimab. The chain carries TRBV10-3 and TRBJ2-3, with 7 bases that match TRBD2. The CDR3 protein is CAISEPGLITDTQYF. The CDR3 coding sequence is TGTGCCATCAGCGAGCCGGGACTAATCACAGATACGCAGTATTTT.